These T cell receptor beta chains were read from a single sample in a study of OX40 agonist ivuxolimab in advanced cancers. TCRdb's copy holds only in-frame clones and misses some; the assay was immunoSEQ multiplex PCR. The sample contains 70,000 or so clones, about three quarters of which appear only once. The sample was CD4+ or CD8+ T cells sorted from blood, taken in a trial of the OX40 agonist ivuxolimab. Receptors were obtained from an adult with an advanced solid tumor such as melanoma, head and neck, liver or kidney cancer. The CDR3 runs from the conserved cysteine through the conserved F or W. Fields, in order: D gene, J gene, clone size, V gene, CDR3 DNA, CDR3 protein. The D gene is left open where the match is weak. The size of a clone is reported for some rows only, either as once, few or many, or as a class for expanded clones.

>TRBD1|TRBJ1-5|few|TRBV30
TGTGCCTGGAGTGGAGGACAGGGGGGCGGTCAGCCCCAGCATTTT
CAWSGGQGGGQPQHF
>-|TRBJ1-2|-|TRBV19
TGTGCCAGTAGTTCCACGGCCTTCTATGGCTACACCTTC
CASSSTAFYGYTF
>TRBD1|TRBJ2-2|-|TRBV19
TGTGCCAGTAGTAGTCAGGGGGTCGGCGGGGAGCTGTTTTTT
CASSSQGVGGELFF
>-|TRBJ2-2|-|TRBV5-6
TGTGCCAGCAGCTTGGCGGGTAGTGCCTCAGTAACCGGGGAGCTGTTTTTT
CASSLAGSASVTGELFF
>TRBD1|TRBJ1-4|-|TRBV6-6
TGTGCCAGCAGGCCGACAGGGGAGGGTGAAAAACTGTTTTTT
CASRPTGEGEKLFF
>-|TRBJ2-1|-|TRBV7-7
TGTGCTAGCAGCTTATTTGGGCTTTACAATGAGCAGTTCTTC
CASSLFGLYNEQFF
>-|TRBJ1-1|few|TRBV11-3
TGTGCCAGCAGCGACCGGGCCACGGCTGAAGCTTTCTTT
CASSDRATAEAFF
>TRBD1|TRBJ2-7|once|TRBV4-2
TGTGCCAGCAGCACACAGGGGAGCTCCTACGAGCAGTACTTC
CASSTQGSSYEQYF
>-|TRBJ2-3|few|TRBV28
TGTGCCAGCAGTCCCCCGCCCGGATCTAGCACAGATACGCAGTATTTT
CASSPPPGSSTDTQYF
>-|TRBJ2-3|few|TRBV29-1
TGCAGCGTTGAAGCTGGCACAGATACGCAGTATTTT
CSVEAGTDTQYF
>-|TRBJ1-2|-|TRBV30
-
CAWIGGHSMATPSVYGYTF